The next 30 T cell receptor beta chains were all read from a single sample in a study of blood T cell repertoires in COVID-19. Using immunoSEQ multiplex PCR, the repertoire was profiled, and TCRdb retains in-frame clones only, with some absent. The repertoire holds 340,000 or so clones, with about nine tenths as singletons. Sequencing was performed on peripheral blood. The receptors derive from a man in his forties or fifties with active or convalescent COVID-19.

This chain uses TRBV5-1 with TRBJ1-1; TRBD1 matches at 7 bases. V lost 5 bases to trimming and J lost 1 base; unmatched junction nucleotides: 11. This CDR3 has 16 residues. Germline V gene data show CDR1 as SGHRS and CDR2 as YFSETQ. CDR3 DNA: TGCGCCAGCAGTCCCCTCACAGGGGCGCCGAACACTGAAGCTTTCTTT. It translates to CASSPLTGAPNTEAFF.

V is TRBV10-3 and J is TRBJ2-7, with a possible D match to TRBD2 (6 bases). The V gene lost 7 bases and the J gene lost 5 bases, with 15 bases spanning the gap. Germline-derived CDR1 and CDR2 are ENHRY and SYGVKD. The CDR3 extends over 13 amino acids. The CDR3 spells CAITPSREDEQYF. Here the CDR3 DNA reads TGTGCCATCACCCCCTCCAGGGAGGACGAGCAGTACTTC.

Note on this clone: Other DNA sequences of this sample code for an identical CDR3. The J gene is TRBJ2-2, the V gene TRBV5-1, with TRBD1 matching 9 bases. The CDR3 extends over 15 amino acids. From germline, CDR1 is SGHRS and CDR2 YFSETQ. Losses at the gene ends were 3 bases for V and 5 bases for J; bases not matched to a gene: 5. Written as DNA, the CDR3 is TGCGCCAGCAGCTCCCGGACAGGGGCGACCGGGGAGCTGTTTTTT. Protein product: CASSSRTGATGELFF.

The chain employs TRBV18 and TRBJ2-2; TRBD2 agrees at 11 bases. V lost 4 bases, J lost 6 bases, and 4 bases stayed unmatched. The CDR3 length is 15 residues. Germline loops: CDR1 KGHSH, CDR2 LQKENI. The CDR3 loop reads CASSQETSGAGELFF. DNA of the CDR3: TGTGCCAGCTCACAAGAGACTAGCGGGGCCGGGGAGCTGTTTTTT.

The chain combines TRBV3-1 (or the pseudogene TRBV3-2) with TRBJ1-1; the D gene is possibly TRBD1 (5 bases). With 0 bases removed from V and 3 bases from J, the gap between germline ends came to 11 bases. CDR1 LGHDT and CDR2 YNNKEL come from the germline V gene (reference sequence). This CDR3 is built from 15 residues. The CDR3 DNA reads TGTGCCAGCAGCCAAGAATGGCAGGGCTACACTGAAGCTTTCTTT. Amino acid sequence: CASSQEWQGYTEAFF.

This clone was seen a single time. The chain has TRBV19 and TRBJ1-2, with 7 bases fitting TRBD1. The CDR3 consists of 14 residues. Germline trimming cut 7 bases from V and 3 bases from J; bases unmatched to any gene: 8. Germline CDR1 and CDR2: LNHDA and SQIVND (reference sequence). This chain's CDR3 is CASITRGRDYGYTF. In DNA form, the CDR3 reads TGTGCCAGTATTACGAGGGGGCGAGACTATGGCTACACCTTC.

The V call is TRBV27, the J call TRBJ2-5, with 8 bases identical to TRBD2. With 5 bases clipped from V and 5 bases from J, the junction kept 10 bases outside the gene matches. CDR3 length equals 15 residues. CDR1 and CDR2 (germline): MNHEY, SMNVEV (reference sequence). The CDR3 bases are TGTGCCAGCAGTACCCCACGGGAGGGCATGGAGACCCAGTACTTC. It is translated as CASSTPREGMETQYF.

The gene calls are TRBV6-6 and TRBJ2-7, with 12 bases fitting TRBD2. The CDR3 runs to 15 residues. V was clipped by 5 bases and J by 2 bases; unmatched bases: 4. Germline V gene data show CDR1 as MNHNY and CDR2 as SVGAGI (reference sequence). CDR3 nucleotide sequence: TGTGCCAGCAGTACAAGACTAGCGGGGGCCTACGAGCAGTACTTC. Amino acids: CASSTRLAGAYEQYF.

The rearrangement joins TRBV3-1 (or the pseudogene TRBV3-2) to TRBJ2-7; the D gene is possibly TRBD1 (6 bases). The CDR3 length is 12 residues. Trimming removed 6 bases at V and 7 bases at J, with 13 bases between. Germline CDR1 LGHDT, CDR2 YNNKEL (reference sequence). CDR3 DNA: TGTGCCAGCAGTTCAGGGGTTGGAGAGCAGTACTTC. It specifies CASSSGVGEQYF.

The V gene is TRBV6-6, the J gene TRBJ2-7; unclear D gene. Germline V lookup: CDR1 MNHNY, CDR2 SVGAGI (reference sequence). The CDR3 runs 14 residues. Trimming removed 0 bases at V and 1 base at J, with 7 bases between. The CDR3, as DNA: TGTGCCAGCAGTTACTCCTCTAATTCCTACGAGCAGTACTTC. Residues: CASSYSSNSYEQYF.

The chain uses TRBV3-1 (or the pseudogene TRBV3-2) and TRBJ2-3, with a possible D match to TRBD2 (6 bases). The CDR3 consists of 16 residues. CDR1 is LGHDT and CDR2 is YNNKEL in the germline V gene (reference sequence). V lost 0 bases, J lost 6 bases, and 16 bases lay in between. CDR3 residues: CASSQDTWNRGDTQYF. The CDR3 DNA sequence: TGTGCCAGCAGCCAAGATACGTGGAATCGGGGGGATACGCAGTATTTT.

A few counts support this clone. The V gene is TRBV24-1, the J gene TRBJ1-2, with a possible D match to TRBD1 (6 bases). The CDR3 is made up of 15 amino acids. Trimming shortened V by 6 bases and J by 3 bases, and 16 bases separated the two germline ends. Looked up from germline, CDR1 is KGHDR and CDR2 is SFDVKD. In DNA, the CDR3 is TGTGCCACCAGTTCTCCCCATCAGGGGCACTATGGCTACACCTTC. It specifies CATSSPHQGHYGYTF.

The V call is TRBV28, the J call TRBJ1-2; TRBD1 matches at 8 bases. This CDR3 is 14 amino acids long. Germline V gene data show CDR1 as MDHEN and CDR2 as SYDVKM. Trimming cost V 10 bases and J 3 bases; bases outside gene matches: 10. The CDR3 loop is CATGNADRDYGYTF. Here the CDR3 DNA reads TGTGCCACGGGGAATGCGGACAGGGACTATGGCTACACCTTC.

J is TRBJ2-7 and V is TRBV28; the match to TRBD1 covers 11 bases. V lost 4 bases, J lost 2 bases, and 10 bases stayed unmatched. The CDR3 runs 17 residues. Per the germline V gene, CDR1 is MDHEN and CDR2 is SYDVKM. This chain's CDR3 is CASSSPGQGDRTYEQYF. CDR3 DNA: TGTGCCAGCAGTTCCCCGGGACAGGGGGACCGAACCTACGAGCAGTACTTC.

The V gene is TRBV9, the J gene TRBJ2-1, with D possibly being TRBD1 (5 bases). Germline V gene lookup returns CDR1 SGDLS and CDR2 YYNGEE. The CDR3 runs to 16 residues. Trimming removed 4 bases from V and 6 bases from J, with 20 bases in between. For the CDR3, the DNA is TGTGCCAGCAGCCGCACTGCGACTGGGGCCACCAATGAGCAGTTCTTC. As protein: CASSRTATGATNEQFF. The variable domain in full, completed from reference TRBV9 and TRBJ2-1, reads DSGVTQTPKHLITATGQRVTLRCSPRSGDLSVYWYQQSLDQGLQFLIQYYNGEERAKGNILERFSAQQFPDLHSELNLSSLELGDSALYFCASSRTATGATNEQFFGPGTRLTVL.

J is TRBJ2-1 and V is TRBV5-1, with D unclear. V was pared by 1 base and J by 2 bases, with 10 bases between. The CDR3 runs to 15 residues. Germline-derived CDR1 and CDR2 are SGHRS and YFSETQ. CDR3 DNA sequence: TGCGCCAGCAGCTTGCCCAGGCCTACCTACAATGAGCAGTTCTTC. Translating gives CASSLPRPTYNEQFF.

The chain joins TRBV19 to TRBJ1-5; 9 nucleotides line up with TRBD1. Germline V lookup: CDR1 LNHDA, CDR2 SQIVND (reference sequence). The CDR3 runs 16 residues. Trimming at V came to 5 bases and at J to 1 base, leaving 6 bases not matched to a gene. The CDR3 coding sequence is TGTGCCAGTAGTTCGGGACAGGGCGGGAGCAATCAGCCCCAGCATTTT. Encoded protein: CASSSGQGGSNQPQHF.

The chain recombines TRBV10-2 with TRBJ1-1; 7 nucleotides match TRBD1. The V and J ends lost 4 bases and 3 bases, in that order; junction bases with no gene match: 8. The CDR3 loop spans 15 amino acids. Per germline, CDR1 WSHSY and CDR2 SAAADI. The DNA of the CDR3 is TGCGCCAGCAGTGGGGACAGACCCCGGGACACTGAAGCTTTCTTT. It codes for CASSGDRPRDTEAFF.

The V and J genes are TRBV10-3 and TRBJ1-5, with 7 positions matching TRBD1. CDR3 length equals 14 residues. Germline assignment: CDR1 ENHRY and CDR2 SYGVKD. J was trimmed by 3 bases and V by 2 bases; bases with no gene match: 1. CDR3 sequence (DNA): TGTGCCATCAGTGAGGGGACAGTCAATCAGCCCCAGCATTTT. Its protein is CAISEGTVNQPQHF.

This chain connects TRBV4-3 to TRBJ2-2; 8 positions agree with TRBD1. The CDR3 is 18 amino acids. Germline trimming cut 5 bases from V and 7 bases from J; bases unmatched to any gene: 18. Germline V gene lookup returns CDR1 LGHNA and CDR2 YSLEER. CDR3 amino acids: CASSKHRTGGTSDGELFF. CDR3 bases: TGCGCCAGCAGCAAACATCGAACAGGGGGTACCTCTGACGGGGAGCTGTTTTTT.

The chain carries TRBV19 and TRBJ1-5; perhaps TRBD1 as D (5 bases). V lost 5 bases and J lost 5, with 10 bases in between. Germline CDR1 and CDR2: LNHDA and SQIVND (reference sequence). The CDR3 length is 13 residues. CDR3 coding DNA: TGTGCCAGTAGTTTTCGGGGGGATCAGCCCCAGCATTTT. This codes for CASSFRGDQPQHF.

The chain combines TRBV6-2 or TRBV6-3 with TRBJ2-5, with 9 positions matching TRBD1. The CDR3 length is 14 residues. J lost 4 bases, V lost 2 bases, and 2 bases had no gene match. The germline gives CDR1 MNHEY, CDR2 SVGEGT. The CDR3 is CASSYGQGIETQYF. Written as DNA, the CDR3 is TGTGCCAGCAGTTACGGACAGGGGATAGAGACCCAGTACTTC.

The gene calls are TRBV7-2 and TRBJ2-5; 11 positions agree with TRBD2. CDR3 length: 17 amino acids. The V segment lost 5 bases and the J segment 9 bases; nucleotides outside the gene matches: 17. CDR1 SGHTA and CDR2 FQGNSA come from the germline V gene. The CDR3 protein is CASSIPGASGGLGSQYF. In DNA, the CDR3 is TGTGCCAGCAGCATTCCCGGGGCTAGCGGGGGGCTCGGGTCCCAGTACTTC.

Many counts were recorded for this clone. The chain recombines TRBV30 with TRBJ1-1, with D perhaps matching TRBD1 (5 bases). The V and J ends lost 2 bases and 1 base respectively, with 8 bases between them. This CDR3 is built from 13 residues. Germline loops: CDR1 GTSNPN, CDR2 SVGIG (reference sequence). The CDR3 protein is CAWSNQGNTEAFF. CDR3 DNA: TGTGCCTGGAGTAACCAGGGGAACACTGAAGCTTTCTTT.

V usage is TRBV5-4 and J usage is TRBJ1-2, with D perhaps matching TRBD1 (5 bases). V shed 0 bases and J shed 5 bases, with 8 bases lying between them. Germline V gene sequence: CDR1 SGHNT, CDR2 YYREEE (reference sequence). This CDR3 contains 13 residues. The CDR3 coding sequence is TGTGCCAGCAGCTTGGGGGAGGGGTATGGCTACACCTTC. Translated: CASSLGEGYGYTF. Filled out from reference TRBV5-4 and TRBJ1-2, the complete variable domain reads ETGVTQSPTHLIKTRGQQVTLRCSSQSGHNTVSWYQQALGQGPQFIFQYYREEENGRGNFPPRFSGLQFPNYSSELNVNALELDDSALYLCASSLGEGYGYTFGSGTRLTVV.

The chain uses TRBV3-1 (or the pseudogene TRBV3-2) and TRBJ2-1, with 7 bases aligning to TRBD2. The V and J ends lost 6 bases and 3 bases, in that order; junction bases with no gene match: 8. This CDR3 spans 15 amino acids. Germline V gene data show CDR1 as LGHDT and CDR2 as YNNKEL (reference sequence). CDR3 sequence: CASRPSGSIYNEQFF. In nucleotides, the CDR3 is TGTGCCAGCAGACCTAGCGGAAGTATCTACAATGAGCAGTTCTTC.

The CDR3 region is CASSPARGQETQYF. CDR3 coding DNA: TGTGCCAGCAGCCCCGCCCGCGGTCAAGAGACCCAGTACTTC. This chain connects TRBV7-2 to TRBJ2-5, with D unclear. Per the germline V gene, CDR1 is SGHTA and CDR2 is FQGNSA. The CDR3 extends over 14 amino acids. Trimming cost V 5 bases and J 2 bases, with 12 bases left between them.

The chain has TRBV6-2 or TRBV6-3 and TRBJ2-2; a weak D match, TRBD1 (6 bases). V was trimmed by 2 bases and J by 5 bases, leaving 12 bases between them. CDR1 MNHEY and CDR2 SVGEGT come from the germline V gene. CDR3 length: 15 residues. CDR3 DNA sequence: TGTGCCAGCAGTTACGGCTACAGGGCAACCGGGGAGCTGTTTTTT. The encoded protein is CASSYGYRATGELFF.

Written as DNA, the CDR3 is TGTGCCAGCTCACCACAGCCCCCCGGAGGGGAGACCCAGTACTTC. This gives the protein CASSPQPPGGETQYF. The chain couples TRBV18 to TRBJ2-5, with a tentative D call TRBD2 (6 bases). CDR3 size: 15 residues. V lost 1 base, J lost 5 bases, and 14 bases lay in between. Germline V lookup: CDR1 KGHSH, CDR2 LQKENI.

The chain has TRBV28 and TRBJ1-2; perhaps TRBD1 as D (6 bases). This CDR3 contains 13 residues. Germline V gives CDR1 MDHEN, CDR2 SYDVKM. V was pared by 6 bases and J by 4 bases, with 12 bases between. CDR3 in DNA: TGTGCCAGCAGCCAGGGGAGGGGCTATGGCTACACCTTC. It translates to CASSQGRGYGYTF.